This TCR beta chain came from a study of immune heterogeneity within non-small cell lung tumors. Template material for each sample was about 560 ng of bulk tumor genomic DNA. Taken during surgery, several biopsies per primary tumor were spaced as far apart as possible within the tumor mass. Samples came from untreated patients having curative surgery for newly diagnosed non-small cell lung cancer. V was pared by 5 bases and J by 7 bases, with 13 bases of the junction left unmatched. This CDR3 comprises 16 residues. In germline, CDR1 is SGHTA, CDR2 FQGNSA. In a multiplex PCR, 32 V and 13 J primers amplified TCR beta CDR3. MiXCR was run by TCRdb on the multiplex PCR reads, yielding one entry per CDR3 protein. Of 25,000 to 40,000 distinct CDR3 sequences listed, around 28% are singletons. This clonotype was counted a single time.

The chain recombines TRBV7-2 with TRBJ1-5, with 8 bases matching TRBD1. Sequenced: lung tumor tissue. The receptor comes from a middle-aged man with non-small cell lung cancer. CDR3 nucleotide sequence: TGTGCCAGCAGCCCCCAGGGGGCTATCCCCAAACAGCCCCAGCATTTT. Encoded protein: CASSPQGAIPKQPQHF.